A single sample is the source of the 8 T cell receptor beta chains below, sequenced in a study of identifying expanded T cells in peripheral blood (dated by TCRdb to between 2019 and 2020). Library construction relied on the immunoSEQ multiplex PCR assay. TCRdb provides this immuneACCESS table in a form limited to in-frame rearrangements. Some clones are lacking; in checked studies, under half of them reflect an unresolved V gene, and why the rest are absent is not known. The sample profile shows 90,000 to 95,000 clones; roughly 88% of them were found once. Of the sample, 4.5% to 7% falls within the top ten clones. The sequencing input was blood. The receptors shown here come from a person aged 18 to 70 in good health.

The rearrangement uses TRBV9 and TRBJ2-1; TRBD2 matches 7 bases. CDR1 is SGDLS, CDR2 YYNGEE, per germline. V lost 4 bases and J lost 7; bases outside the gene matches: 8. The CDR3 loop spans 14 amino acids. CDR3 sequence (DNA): TGTGCCAGCAGCATATTGACTAGCTCGAATGAGCAGTTCTTC. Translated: CASSILTSSNEQFF. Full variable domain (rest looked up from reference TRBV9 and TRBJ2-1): DSGVTQTPKHLITATGQRVTLRCSPRSGDLSVYWYQQSLDQGLQFLIQYYNGEERAKGNILERFSAQQFPDLHSELNLSSLELGDSALYFCASSILTSSNEQFFGPGTRLTVL.

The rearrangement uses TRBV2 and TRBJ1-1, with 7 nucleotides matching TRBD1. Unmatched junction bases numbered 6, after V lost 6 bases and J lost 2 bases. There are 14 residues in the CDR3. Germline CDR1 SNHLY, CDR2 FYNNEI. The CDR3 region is CASRTGSFNTEAFF. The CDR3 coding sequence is TGTGCCAGCAGGACAGGGTCCTTTAACACTGAAGCTTTCTTT.

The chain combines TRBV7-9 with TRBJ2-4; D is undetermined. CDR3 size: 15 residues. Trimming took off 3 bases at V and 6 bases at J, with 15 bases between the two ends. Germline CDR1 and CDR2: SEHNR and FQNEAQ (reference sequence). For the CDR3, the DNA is TGTGCCAGCAGCTTCCCTTCGGCCGTAATAAACATTCAGTACTTC. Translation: CASSFPSAVINIQYF. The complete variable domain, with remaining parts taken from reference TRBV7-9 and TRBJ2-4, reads DTGVSQNPRHKITKRGQNVTFRCDPISEHNRLYWYRQTLGQGPEFLTYFQNEAQLEKSRLLSDRFSAERPKGSFSTLEIQRTEQGDSAMYLCASSFPSAVINIQYFGAGTRLSVL.

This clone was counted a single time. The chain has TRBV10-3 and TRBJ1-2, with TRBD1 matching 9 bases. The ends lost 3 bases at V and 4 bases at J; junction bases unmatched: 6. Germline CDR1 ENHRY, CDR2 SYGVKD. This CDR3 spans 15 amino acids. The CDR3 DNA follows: TGTGCCATCAGTGATTCGGGGACAGGGATCTATGGCTACACCTTC. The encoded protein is CAISDSGTGIYGYTF.

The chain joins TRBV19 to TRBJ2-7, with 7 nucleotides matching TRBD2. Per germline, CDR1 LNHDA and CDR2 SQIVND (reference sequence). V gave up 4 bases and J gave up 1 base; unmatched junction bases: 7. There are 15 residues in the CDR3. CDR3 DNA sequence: TGTGCCAGTAGTACTTACGGGGGGAAATCCTACGAGCAGTACTTC. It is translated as CASSTYGGKSYEQYF.

The chain's CDR3 is CASSLYQGATEAFF. CDR3 nucleotide sequence: TGTGCCAGTAGTCTGTATCAGGGGGCCACTGAAGCTTTCTTT. V is TRBV19 and J is TRBJ1-1, with 8 bases identical to TRBD1. J lost 4 bases, V lost 5 bases, and 6 bases had no gene match. This CDR3 is 14 amino acids long. CDR1 and CDR2 (germline): LNHDA, SQIVND (reference sequence).

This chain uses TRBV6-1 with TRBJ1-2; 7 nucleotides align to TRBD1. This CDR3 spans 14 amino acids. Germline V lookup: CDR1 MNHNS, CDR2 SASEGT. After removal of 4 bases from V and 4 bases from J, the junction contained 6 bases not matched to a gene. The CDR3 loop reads CASSAGAGGYGYTF. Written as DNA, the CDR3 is TGTGCCAGCAGTGCCGGTGCAGGGGGCTATGGCTACACCTTC.

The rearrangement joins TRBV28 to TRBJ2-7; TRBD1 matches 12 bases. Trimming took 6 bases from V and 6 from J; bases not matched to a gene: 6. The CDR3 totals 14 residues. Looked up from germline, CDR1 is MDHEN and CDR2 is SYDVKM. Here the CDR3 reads CASSFGDRGLEQYF. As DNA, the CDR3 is TGTGCCAGCAGCTTTGGGGACAGGGGGCTCGAGCAGTACTTC.